Many counts were recorded for the clone carrying this TCR beta chain. Its antigen is still unknown. The TCR beta CDR3 regions underwent amplification using RNA transcripts as the source. During a first-round RT-PCR of the TCR CDR3, the HTBI primer set was used. A single record per CDR3 protein comes from TCRdb applying MiXCR to the multiplex PCR reads. The sample consists of approximately 150,000 distinct CDR3 sequences, over 8% of them appearing once. V was shortened by 5 bases and J by 4 bases, with 11 bases between the two germline ends. This CDR3 is 12 amino acids long. CDR1 and CDR2 (germline): GTSNPN, SVGIG (reference sequence). This sample was included in a study of T cells in Graves' hyperthyroidism and ophthalmopathy. Study information: Once the initial diagnosis was made, peripheral blood was obtained before any treatment. General study findings and limits: Blood also held most thyroid clonotypes expanded beyond 0.001.

On the basis of clinical symptoms, serum thyroxine and TRAb, thyroid ultrasound and orbital computed tomography, diagnoses were made. The PBMCs studied were ones that came from about 9.9 ml fresh peripheral blood. The material sequenced was blood. This chain links TRBV30 with TRBJ2-5; D is possibly TRBD2 (6 bases). The TCR comes from a woman in her late teens or twenties with Graves' hyperthyroidism that later progressed to Graves' ophthalmopathy. CDR3: CAWGEVLETQYF. CDR3 nucleotides: TGTGCCTGGGGGGAGGTGTTAGAGACCCAGTACTTC.